This TCR beta chain appears in the sequencing data of a study of T-cell memory formation after mild COVID-19 (dated by TCRdb to the early 2020s). In terms of the full investigation: TCR sequence clusters from the two donors were largely donor specific. The cohort was made up of two young adult volunteers, one female and one male, who were previously healthy. In a couple of donors, T-cell clones that expanded and contracted after mild COVID-19 were followed by sequencing TCRalpha and TCRbeta repertoires longitudinally.

This clonotype has just a few counts. The antigen this receptor binds is unknown. It has no much larger one-base neighbor in the sample; base qualities were not kept. TCRdb lists the instrument as Illumina NovaSeq 6000. TCRalpha and TCRbeta cDNA libraries were built by 5'RACE with constant-segment primers, adding sample barcodes and unique molecular identifiers. RNA was extracted from every sample with Trizol reagent. Amplification of the libraries took two PCR steps, and the second step added a second sample barcode plus Illumina TruSeq adapters. Sequencing of the libraries was done on an Illumina NovaSeq, producing 2 x 150 bp paired-end reads. As for the authors' bioinformatics: With migec v1.2.7, reads were demultiplexed and then collapsed into UMI-guided consensus sequences. Using mixcr v2.1.11, the UMI consensuses were aligned to TRA and TRB V and J templates and assembled into clonotypes. A clonotype was counted as expanded or contracted only if both edgeR and NoisET called the change significant, with noise models trained on biological replicates. For edgeR calls, the thresholds were a false discovery rate-adjusted p below 0.01 and a log2 fold-change of 1. As an exploratory analysis of dynamics, PCA with hierarchical clustering was applied to max-normalized trajectories of the 1000 most abundant clonotypes. Separately sequenced CD4+ and CD8+ repertoires were used to assign the CD4 or CD8 phenotype of responding clones. The raw public reads went through TCRdb reprocessing: fastp at Q25, MiXCR clone calling, in-frame beta chains kept. Each CDR3 protein appears once, grouped with its most common genes and DNA. The V and J calls, along with clone size, are taken from TCRdb and not from the paper's own processing. The sample table shows around 250,000 distinct CDR3 sequences, and 15% to 20% are seen once. The top ten clonotypes cover around 23% of the sample.

Study-level results and caveats: Balanced CD4/CD8 phenotypes were observed for clones contracting from day 15 to 85, whereas a bias towards CD4+ was observed for a second wave of clones expanding from day 15 to 37. Contracting CD4+ clones appeared mostly in the CM and EM memory subsets, whereas CD8+ clones were enriched in EMRA. The second-wave clones that peaked on day 37 were not confirmed to be SARS-CoV-2 specific. The study included only a couple of mild cases, and larger cohorts that include severe cases with pre-infection samples were judged to be necessary. Some responding clones were detected in pre-infection memory, which suggested that pre-existing cross-reactive memory T cells had joined the SARS-CoV-2 response.

Ficoll-Paque density gradient centrifugation was the method used to isolate PBMCs. Spanning cysteine to phenylalanine, the CDR3 consists of 13 amino acids. The kept DNA is CDR3 alone, 39 bases in frame from the first base. V is reduced by 0 bases and J by 4 bases, leaving a spacing of 7 bases between them. The CDR1 and CDR2 encoded by the germline V gene are SGHDT and YYEEEE. This clonotype originated in a man between 18 and 35 years old who had mild COVID-19 (a few samples of this study predate the infection). The sample titles of this study are shuffled in the database, so cell type and time point are left out; the donor was told from shared clones. The V and J genes are TRBV5-6 and TRBJ1-1; the D gene lacks a confident call. Sequenced input: PBMCs or a T cell subset sorted from them (not recorded which). DNA sequence: TGTGCCAGCAGCTTGGACGGTACCACTGAAGCTTTCTTT. The encoded protein is CASSLDGTTEAFF.